Each of the 20 T cell receptor beta chains below was sequenced from the same sample in a study of human T cells and chemical hapten exposure (dated by TCRdb to about 2021). The receptor library was made with RACE. The instrument was a NextSeq 500. TCRdb reanalyzed the raw reads on its own, using fastp at Q25 for trimming and MiXCR for clone calling, and kept in-frame beta chains. Rows with one shared CDR3 protein collapse into an entry with the most common genes and DNA. The sample profile shows tens of thousands of distinct CDR3 sequences; 7% to 8.5% of them were found once. The top ten constitute approximately 10% of the sample. The sample's time point label is to be understood as: healthy volunteer bleed at 2 weeks. Total RNA was extracted from unfractionated whole blood that had been collected in Tempus Blood RNA tubes. Sequencing was carried out using whole blood. The receptors were sampled from a human donor in good health. Some clones in this sample may be carry-over from other donors' samples.

This clonotype was observed many times. The chain employs TRBV5-1 and TRBJ1-6; D gene unclear. This CDR3 has 15 residues. Trimming shortened V by 4 bases and J by 8 bases, and 16 bases separated the two germline ends. CDR1 is SGHRS and CDR2 is YFSETQ in the germline V gene. CDR3 coding DNA: TGCGCCAGCAGCCCAAGTGGCTTACCTCATTCACCCCTCCACTTT. Translating gives CASSPSGLPHSPLHF.

There are many counts of this clonotype. CDR3 sequence reads: CASSQDPAGVDTQYF. CDR3 nucleotide sequence: TGCGCCAGCAGCCAAGATCCGGCGGGGGTAGATACGCAGTATTTT. The chain employs TRBV4-3 and TRBJ2-3, with 7 bases fitting TRBD2. This CDR3 region has 15 residues. The germline V gene has CDR1 LGHNA and CDR2 YSLEER. V shed 0 bases and J 5 bases; nucleotides not matched to a gene: 5.

This clonotype has a count of ten or more. This rearrangement joins TRBV20-1 to TRBJ1-1, with D maybe TRBD1 (6 bases). There are 12 residues in the CDR3. Germline V lookup: CDR1 DFQATT, CDR2 SNEGSKA (reference sequence). V lost 3 bases, J lost 4 bases, and 9 bases lay in between. The CDR3 region is CSARGAATEAFF. In DNA, the CDR3 is TGCAGTGCTAGGGGGGCGGCCACTGAAGCTTTCTTT.

DNA of the CDR3: TGCAGTGCTAGCAGGGGGCGCGTCGAGACCCAGTACTTC. Encoded protein: CSASRGRVETQYF. V and J are TRBV20-1 and TRBJ2-5, with 8 positions matching TRBD1. V lost 3 bases and J lost 5; bases outside the gene matches: 5. The germline gives CDR1 DFQATT, CDR2 SNEGSKA (reference sequence). The CDR3 is made up of 13 amino acids.

This clonotype showed up just a few times. The CDR3 loop is CASSQPTSGISYEQYF. CDR3 DNA: TGTGCCAGCAGCCAACCGACTAGCGGTATCTCCTACGAGCAGTACTTC. The chain joins TRBV14 to TRBJ2-7, with 9 positions matching TRBD2. V was pared by 2 bases and J by 0 bases, with 5 bases of the junction left unmatched. The germline V gene encodes CDR1 SGHDN and CDR2 FVKESK. CDR3 length: 16 residues. The variable domain in full, completed from reference TRBV14 and TRBJ2-7, reads EAGVTQFPSHSVIEKGQTVTLRCDPISGHDNLYWYRRVMGKEIKFLLHFVKESKQDESGMPNNRFLAERTGGTYSTLKVQPAELEDSGVYFCASSQPTSGISYEQYFGPGTRLTVT.

This clonotype was counted at least ten times. The J gene is TRBJ2-2, the V gene TRBV28; 9 bases are a match to TRBD1. Germline V CDR1 and CDR2: MDHEN, SYDVKM. The CDR3 extends over 18 amino acids. Losses at the gene ends were 4 bases for V and 6 bases for J; bases not matched to a gene: 15. The DNA for the CDR3 is TGTGCCAGCAGTTCAGAGATACCGGACAGGGGTCTGGCCGGGGAGCTGTTTTTT. It yields the protein CASSSEIPDRGLAGELFF.

Worth noting for this clonotype: At one of its ends the junction is not consistent with the germline gene, which may arise from a read error. The J gene is TRBJ1-2, the V gene TRBV6-2 or TRBV6-3; D not resolved. The CDR3 spans 14 residues. CDR1 and CDR2 (germline): MNHEY, SVGEGT. DNA of the CDR3: TGTGCCAGCAGTTACAACGGCCGAAACTATGGCGACACCTTC. It translates to CASSYNGRNYGDTF.

There are many counts of this clonotype. CDR3 nucleotide sequence: TGTGCCAGCAGCTTGGGGGGGCGGACCCAGTACAATGAGCAGTTCTTC. The encoded protein is CASSLGGRTQYNEQFF. This chain uses TRBV5-4 with TRBJ2-1, with D possibly TRBD1 on 6 matching bases. V lost 0 bases and J lost 4, with 14 bases in between. The CDR3 contains 16 residues. Germline values: CDR1 SGHNT, CDR2 YYREEE (reference sequence).

The sample holds a few counts of this clonotype. V is TRBV5-1 and J is TRBJ1-5; D is possibly TRBD1 (5 bases). V lost 3 bases to trimming and J lost 4 bases, with 8 bases between them. Germline V gene sequence: CDR1 SGHRS, CDR2 YFSETQ. This CDR3 comprises 13 residues. The CDR3 DNA reads as TGCGCCAGCAGCTGGGGACCAAATCAGCCCCAGCATTTT. Its protein product is CASSWGPNQPQHF. Looking up the rest from reference TRBV5-1 and TRBJ1-5 gives the full variable domain: KAGVTQTPRYLIKTRGQQVTLSCSPISGHRSVSWYQQTPGQGLQFLFEYFSETQRNKGNFPGRFSGRQFSNSRSEMNVSTLELGDSALYLCASSWGPNQPQHFGDGTRLSIL.

This clonotype was detected a few times. V usage is TRBV3-1 and J usage is TRBJ1-2, with D unclear. The V and J ends lost 8 bases and 3 bases respectively, with 19 bases between them. CDR3 length: 15 amino acids. Germline V gene data show CDR1 as LGHDT and CDR2 as YNNKEL (reference sequence). For the CDR3, the DNA is TGTGCCAGCGGAACAGCCAATGGCGAGCACTATGGCTACACCTTC. Encoded protein: CASGTANGEHYGYTF.

This clonotype was seen a handful of times. The V gene is TRBV5-1, the J gene TRBJ2-1; 10 nucleotides align to TRBD2. The junction had 9 bases not matched to a gene; V was cut back by 2 bases and J by 7 bases. This CDR3 has 16 amino acids. The germline gives CDR1 SGHRS, CDR2 YFSETQ. CDR3 in DNA: TGCGCCAGCAGCTTCTCTAGCGGGAGCGGCTGGAATGAGCAGTTCTTC. It yields the protein CASSFSSGSGWNEQFF.

This clonotype was observed a handful of times. This chain uses TRBV6-5 with TRBJ2-7, with 8 bases lining up with TRBD1. The CDR3 length is 15 residues. Trimming took 8 bases from V and 6 from J; bases not matched to a gene: 15. The germline V gene has CDR1 MNHEY and CDR2 SVGAGI. This CDR3 is CASGPSRRGQFEQYF. The CDR3 bases are TGTGCCAGCGGGCCTTCCCGCAGGGGGCAGTTCGAGCAGTACTTC.

This clonotype was counted only a few times. This chain joins TRBV24-1 and TRBJ2-2; D not resolved. Germline assignment: CDR1 KGHDR and CDR2 SFDVKD. CDR3 length: 15 amino acids. V gave up 6 bases and J gave up 0 bases, with 10 bases separating them. This CDR3 is CATSSTVPNTGELFF. CDR3 in DNA: TGTGCCACCAGTAGTACGGTCCCGAACACCGGGGAGCTGTTTTTT.

The rearrangement joins TRBV2 to TRBJ1-4, with D perhaps TRBD1 (5 bases). This CDR3 is built from 13 residues. V was shortened by 7 bases and J by 8 bases, with 14 bases between the two germline ends. From germline, CDR1 is SNHLY and CDR2 FYNNEI. CDR3 in amino acids: CASTAGFYEKLFF. The CDR3, as DNA: TGTGCCAGCACTGCAGGGTTTTACGAAAAACTGTTTTTT.

In its sample, this clonotype was seen many times. The rearrangement uses TRBV3-1 and TRBJ1-3, with D unclear. Germline V lookup: CDR1 LGHDT, CDR2 YNNKEL (reference sequence). The CDR3 is made up of 15 amino acids. Trimming stripped 1 base from V and 1 base from J, with 8 bases between. CDR3 DNA sequence: TGTGCCAGCAGCCAAGGGACTCGATCTGGAAACACCATATATTTT. Its translation is CASSQGTRSGNTIYF.

The chain combines TRBV7-2 with TRBJ1-2; D not resolved. CDR1 and CDR2 from the germline V gene are SGHTA and FQGNSA. V was clipped by 4 bases and J by 1 base, with 13 bases between them. The CDR3 covers 15 residues. DNA for the CDR3: TGTGCCAGCAGCTACACGCGGGGTGGTAACTATGGCTACACCTTC. It encodes CASSYTRGGNYGYTF.

This clonotype was seen only a few times. The J gene is TRBJ1-1, the V gene TRBV27; D unresolved. Trimming pared 2 bases from V and 4 bases from J, leaving 8 bases between. CDR1 is MNHEY, CDR2 SMNVEV, per germline (reference sequence). This CDR3 region has 13 residues. CDR3 sequence (DNA): TGTGCCAGCAGTTTAGACGGCGGCACTGAAGCTTTCTTT. As protein: CASSLDGGTEAFF.

This clonotype was seen a handful of times. CDR3 in DNA: TGTGCCAGCAGTTTAGGTTGGGCAGGGGAGCAGTTCTTC. Encoded protein: CASSLGWAGEQFF. The rearrangement links TRBV28 to TRBJ2-1; maybe TRBD1 (5 bases). This CDR3 is 13 amino acids long. Trimming cost V 2 bases and J 10 bases, with 12 bases left between them. Germline loops: CDR1 MDHEN, CDR2 SYDVKM.

The sample holds many counts of this clonotype. The chain recombines TRBV5-4 with TRBJ2-2, with 8 bases fitting TRBD2. The V segment lost 5 bases and the J segment 2 bases; nucleotides outside the gene matches: 8. The CDR3 loop spans 16 amino acids. CDR1 is SGHNT and CDR2 is YYREEE in the germline V gene (reference sequence). The CDR3 loop reads CASRSGTRQNTGELFF. The CDR3 coding sequence is TGTGCCAGCAGATCCGGGACTAGGCAAAACACCGGGGAGCTGTTTTTT. Looking up the rest from reference TRBV5-4 and TRBJ2-2 gives the full variable domain: ETGVTQSPTHLIKTRGQQVTLRCSSQSGHNTVSWYQQALGQGPQFIFQYYREEENGRGNFPPRFSGLQFPNYSSELNVNALELDDSALYLCASRSGTRQNTGELFFGEGSRLTVL.

The chain carries TRBV20-1 and TRBJ2-3, with 7 bases that match TRBD2. This CDR3 comprises 13 residues. Germline V gives CDR1 DFQATT, CDR2 SNEGSKA (reference sequence). V lost 7 bases, J lost 1 base, and 5 bases stayed unmatched. The CDR3 DNA follows: TGCAGTGTTCCGGGGGGTCGCACAGATACGCAGTATTTT. The encoded protein is CSVPGGRTDTQYF.